Included here is one T cell receptor (beta chain) sequence, with context. The germline V gene encodes CDR1 LNHNV and CDR2 YYDKDF (reference sequence). CDR3 length: 13 residues. With 7 bases removed from V and 0 bases from J, the gap between germline ends came to 4 bases. This record comes from a study of CD8 T cells in Susac syndrome. Reverse transcription of about 0.5 to 1 ug RNA was performed with random hexamers. One entry per CDR3 protein results from TCRdb running MiXCR on the immunoSEQ multiplex PCR reads. Of 150,000 to 250,000 distinct CDR3 sequences listed, 90% to 95% are singletons. The V gene is TRBV15, the J gene TRBJ2-6; D is uncertain. The specimen was CD4+ T cells from PBMCs. The TCR sequence derives from a human donor with multiple sclerosis. The CDR3 DNA is TGTGCCACCACCCTCTCTGGGGCCAACGTCCTGACTTTC. Protein: CATTLSGANVLTF.